Listed here are 10 T cell receptor beta chains from one sample, sequenced in a study of T cells in women clearing cervical HPV infection. Sequencing was performed with immunoSEQ multiplex PCR; in TCRdb, only in-frame clones are kept and a portion is missing. This table holds roughly 14,000 clones. The sequenced material came from blood buffy coat. The source of these receptors is a woman aged 18 to 75 with a cervical HPV16 infection that either progressed to CIN3+ or cleared (not recorded which).

As concerns this clone: The DNA ends 3 residues before the CDR3 does, and the rest of the CDR3 is filled in from the germline J gene. The rearrangement joins TRBV7-3 to TRBJ2-1; 7 bases are a match to TRBD1. The ends lost 2 bases at V and 4 bases at J; junction bases unmatched: 8. Germline V gives CDR1 SGHTA, CDR2 FQGTGA. The length of the CDR3 is 16 residues. The DNA read from the CDR3 is TGTGCCAGCAGCTTAGGATTGACAGGGCCGTACAATGAG. This translates into CASSLGLTGPYNE. The full CDR3 reads CASSLGLTGPYNEQFF.

As regards this clone: One end of the junction does not line up with germline, which may come from a read error. The read finishes 3 residues shy of the CDR3 end, and the germline J gene is used to complete it. Other nucleotide sequences in the sample specify the same CDR3. The chain employs TRBV6-1 and TRBJ1-3, with TRBD1 identical over 8 bases. CDR3 size: 16 residues. Per germline, CDR1 MNHNS and CDR2 SASEGT. CDR3 loop: CASSETGTGGGNTIYF. CDR3 DNA, as far as it was read: TGTGCCAGCAGTGAAACCGGGACAGGCGGGGGAAACACT.

Turning to this clone: The CDR3 end is not reached by the read, which stops 3 residues before it; the germline J gene fills it in. This chain joins TRBV20-1 and TRBJ1-1; the D gene is possibly TRBD1 (6 bases). Germline assignment: CDR1 DFQATT and CDR2 SNEGSKA (reference sequence). This CDR3 contains 16 residues. Trimming removed 3 bases at V and 4 bases at J, with 21 bases between. The CDR3 bases that were read are TGCAGTGCTAGCGTCCCAGGGAGAGGGGGAGGCACTGAA. Protein: CSASVPGRGGGTE. From start to end, the CDR3 is CSASVPGRGGGTEAFF.

As regards this clone: The read is 3 residues too short to cover the CDR3 end, so that end is filled in from the germline J gene. J is TRBJ1-4 and V is TRBV6-1; 7 bases are shared with TRBD1. Germline V gives CDR1 MNHNS, CDR2 SASEGT. The J segment lost 4 bases and the V segment lost 3 bases, leaving 2 bases of the junction unmatched. The CDR3 has 14 residues. The CDR3 bases that were read are TGTGCCAGCAGTGAGGACAGGCTTAATGAAAAA. Its protein is CASSEDRLNEK. The entire CDR3 reads CASSEDRLNEKLFF.

Comments on this clone: Read sequence stops 3 residues before the CDR3 end, and the germline J gene provides the missing end. The chain has TRBV29-1 and TRBJ2-3, with TRBD2 as a possible D gene (5 bases). Between the trimmed V and J ends, which lost 4 bases and 3 bases, there was a span of 5 bases. The CDR3 has 11 residues. Germline CDR1 SQVTM, CDR2 ANQGSEA. Partial CDR3 DNA: TGCAGCGTTGCGGGGACAGATACG. Amino acids: CSVAGTDT. The complete CDR3 sequence is CSVAGTDTQYF.

Comment on this clone: The read ends 3 residues early relative to the CDR3; the germline J gene fills the gap. The chain recombines TRBV12-3 or TRBV12-4 with TRBJ2-3; D is unclear. The ends were cut back, 4 bases at V and 6 bases at J, with 23 bases in the middle. This CDR3 has 17 residues. The sequenced CDR3 bases are TGTGCCAGCAGTTCCACTCACCTATTACTCCCCCGGGATACG. Protein: CASSSTHLLLPRDT. The entire CDR3 reads CASSSTHLLLPRDTQYF.

As regards this clone: The missing CDR3 end, 3 residues past where the read stops, is filled in from the germline J gene. J is TRBJ2-3 and V is TRBV2; tentatively, D is TRBD2 (6 bases). The CDR3 sequence is 14 residues long. The germline gives CDR1 SNHLY, CDR2 FYNNEI. The chain's CDR3 is CASSRRGGEETQYF. CDR3 bases read: TGTGCCAGCAGCCGACGGGGCGGGGAAGAGACG.

The part of the CDR3 DNA that was read is TGTGCCAGCAGCTTTAAGGGGGGGATAGCTGAA. This codes for CASSFKGGIAE. The whole CDR3 protein reads CASSFKGGIAEAFF. V gene TRBV5-5 combines with J gene TRBJ1-1, with D perhaps TRBD1 (6 bases). The CDR3 end is not reached by the read, which stops 3 residues before it; the germline J gene fills it in. The CDR3 length is 14 residues. Trimming removed 2 bases at V and 6 bases at J, with 14 bases between. CDR1 and CDR2 from the germline V gene are SGHKS and YYEKEE (reference sequence). Based on the CDR3 plus reference TRBV5-5 and TRBJ1-1, the full variable domain is DAGVTQSPTHLIKTRGQQVTLRCSPISGHKSVSWYQQVLGQGPQFIFQYYEKEERGRGNFPDRFSARQFPNYSSELNVNALLLGDSALYLCASSFKGGIAEAFFGQGTRLTVV.

Regarding this clone: The read stops 3 residues short of the end of the CDR3; the missing end is completed from the germline J gene. V and J are TRBV30 and TRBJ2-7, with 11 bases that match TRBD1. V lost 3 bases to trimming and J lost 3 bases; unmatched junction nucleotides: 7. This CDR3 region has 15 residues. In germline, CDR1 is GTSNPN, CDR2 SVGIG (reference sequence). The CDR3 reads CAWSPPGTGGYEQYF. CDR3 DNA, as far as it was read: TGTGCCTGGAGCCCCCCCGGGACAGGGGGCTACGAG.

Points on this clone: The read is 3 residues too short to cover the CDR3 end, so that end is filled in from the germline J gene. The chain recombines TRBV18 with TRBJ2-3, with 10 nucleotides matching TRBD1. This CDR3 spans 16 amino acids. Germline lookup yields CDR1 KGHSH and CDR2 LQKENI. The CDR3 here is CASSSSRDRGNQPQYF. The sequenced part of the CDR3 DNA is TGTGCCAGCTCATCTTCCCGGGACAGGGGCAATCAGCCG.